This TCR beta chain was sequenced during a study of naive and memory T cell subsets. Study-wide points: In CD4 and CD8 cells, diversity dropped from naive through EMRA. Clonotypes are single alpha or beta chains, not paired receptors.

This CDR3 region has 14 residues. V was pared by 0 bases and J by 6 bases, with 11 bases between. Germline-derived CDR1 and CDR2 are SGDLS and YYNGEE. Two oligonucleotides, mixed equimolar, formed the beta constant-region primer covering TRBC1 and TRBC2. Four rounds of PCR amplified the ligated cDNA using nested alpha and beta constant-region primers plus SP2. TCRdb redid the calling of the UMI-ligation and nested PCR reads with MiXCR, one entry per CDR3 protein. The table lists under 150,000 distinct CDR3 sequences, approximately 15% of them singletons. CMV status came from CD4+ T cell IFNgamma after overnight CMV lysate stimulation of fresh PBMCs. Comment on this clonotype: Its antigen is not known.

The TCR comes from a human donor in good health. The V call is TRBV9, the J call TRBJ2-3; TRBD1 might be the D (6 bases). The sample comprised naive CD4+ T cells from blood. The CDR3 here is CASSVDQGFDTQYF. The CDR3 nucleotides read TGTGCCAGCAGCGTAGATCAGGGGTTCGATACGCAGTATTTT.